The rows below give T cell receptor beta chains drawn from one sample of a study of T cell responses to AZD1222 COVID-19 vaccine. Only in-frame clones appear in the TCRdb table, and some are missing; sequencing was by immunoSEQ multiplex PCR. The table records 110,000 to 150,000 clones, roughly 92% of them present only once. Sequenced material: peripheral blood, taken on day 0 of AZD1222 vaccination. These receptors originate from an adult in good health. The CDR3 runs from the conserved cysteine through the conserved F or W. The D gene is left open where the match is weak. Size tells how often a clone was seen (once, few, many) or the class of an expanded clone, and some rows leave it out.

J,size,V,D,length,DNA,CDR3
TRBJ1-5,-,TRBV24-1,-,14,TGTGCCACCAGTACACGGTTAGGCAATCAGCCCCAGCATTTT,CATSTRLGNQPQHF
TRBJ1-1,once,TRBV2,-,14,TGTGCCAGTGCGGCGGGCGGAAAGAACACTGAAGCTTTCTTT,CASAAGGKNTEAFF
TRBJ1-1,-,TRBV28,-,13,TGTGCCAGCAGTGCCCCAGGGAGCACTGAAGCTTTCTTT,CASSAPGSTEAFF
TRBJ1-1,-,TRBV7-2,-,14,TGTGCCAGCAGGCTTCCCGGGGAAGTCACTGAAGCTTTCTTT,CASRLPGEVTEAFF
TRBJ2-1,few,TRBV7-6,TRBD1,21,TGTGCCAGCAGCGGCCGCCGGGACAGCCAGACCGGGGCTACTTTCTACAATGAGCAGTTCTTC,CASSGRRDSQTGATFYNEQFF
TRBJ1-2,-,TRBV6-5,-,12,TGTGCCAGCAGTAACATGGGGTTTGGCTACACCTTC,CASSNMGFGYTF
TRBJ2-1,-,TRBV28,TRBD2,17,TGTGCCAGCAGTTCATTACTAGCGGTGAGCTCCTACAATGAGCAGTTCTTC,CASSSLLAVSSYNEQFF
TRBJ1-2,-,TRBV19,-,14,TGTGCCAGTAGTATAGATTTCCCGGGATCTGGCTACACCTTC,CASSIDFPGSGYTF
TRBJ2-3,-,TRBV30,-,12,TGTGCCTGGAGTTTAACAGGGGATACGCAGTATTTT,CAWSLTGDTQYF
TRBJ2-1,-,TRBV19,TRBD2,13,TGTGCCAGTAGGCTAGCGGGAGGTAATGAGCAGTTCTTC,CASRLAGGNEQFF
TRBJ1-5,few,TRBV28,TRBD1,16,TGTGCCAGCAGGGGGACGAACAGGGGTTCGGATCAGCCCCAGCATTTT,CASRGTNRGSDQPQHF
TRBJ1-1,-,TRBV25-1,-,14,TGTGCCAGCAGTAAGGCCCGGCCGAACACTGAAGCTTTCTTT,CASSKARPNTEAFF
TRBJ1-6,-,TRBV10-1,TRBD1,14,TGCGCCAGCAGCCTAGGACAGGGGAATTCACCCCTCCACTTT,CASSLGQGNSPLHF
TRBJ2-7,once,TRBV7-2,TRBD2,16,TGTGCCAGCAGCTTAGCGGTAAAGCGGGAGACCTACGAGCAGTACTTC,CASSLAVKRETYEQYF
TRBJ2-1,-,TRBV29-1,TRBD2,16,TGCAGCGTTGTACGAGCGGGAGGCGCCCCCTACAATGAGCAGTTCTTC,CSVVRAGGAPYNEQFF
TRBJ1-6,-,TRBV4-2,TRBD1,15,TGTGCCAGCAGCCTAAGGGACAGAGATAATTCACCCCTCCACTTT,CASSLRDRDNSPLHF
TRBJ1-5,-,TRBV6-5,-,14,TGTGCCATCCAACAGGGTGGTGGAAATCAGCCCCAGCATTTT,CAIQQGGGNQPQHF
TRBJ2-1,once,TRBV7-2,-,15,TGTGCCAGCAGCTTAGTAGTCCTAGCGAAATATGAGCAGTTCTTC,CASSLVVLAKYEQFF
TRBJ1-1,-,TRBV5-6,-,15,TGTGCCAGCAGCTGGGCTCTGGCTATGAACACTGAAGCTTTCTTT,CASSWALAMNTEAFF
TRBJ2-1,-,TRBV5-1,TRBD2,15,TGCGCCAGCAGCCCTGCGCTAGCGGGAGTCGATAGGCAGTTCTTC,CASSPALAGVDRQFF
TRBJ2-1,-,TRBV11-3,-,15,TGTGCCAGCAGTCTCGGGGGGCCCCTACACAATGAGCAGTTCTTC,CASSLGGPLHNEQFF
TRBJ1-1,-,TRBV7-3,-,11,TGTGCCAGCAGTCCCGGGACTAGAGCTTTCTTT,CASSPGTRAFF
TRBJ2-1,-,TRBV11-2,-,14,TGTGCCAGCAGCTTAGAAGTTACGGGCAATGAGCAGTTCTTC,CASSLEVTGNEQFF
TRBJ2-2,-,TRBV2,-,14,TGTGCCAGTGGAGCGGGCCCGAACACCGGGGAGCTGTTTTTT,CASGAGPNTGELFF
TRBJ2-6,-,TRBV6-2/TRBV6-3,-,15,TGTGCCAGCAGCGGGACACCCTCTGGGGCCAACGTCCTGACTTTC,CASSGTPSGANVLTF
TRBJ2-2,-,TRBV27,TRBD1,17,TGTGCCAGCAGTTCTCCCGCCGGTGGGACAGGGGCCGGGGAGCTGTTTTTT,CASSSPAGGTGAGELFF
TRBJ2-2,-,TRBV5-4,TRBD2,16,TGTGCCAGCAGCCCCAGACTAGCGGGAAACACCGGGGAGCTGTTTTTT,CASSPRLAGNTGELFF
TRBJ2-7,-,TRBV7-8,TRBD2,16,TGTGCCAGCAGCCCGGCCGGGGCGGGAGGGATGTACGAGCAGTACTTC,CASSPAGAGGMYEQYF
TRBJ2-7,-,TRBV5-6,TRBD2,15,TGTGCCAGCAGCCGTGGGACTAGCGGGACAGACGAGCAGTACTTC,CASSRGTSGTDEQYF
TRBJ1-6,-,TRBV3-1/TRBV3-2,-,15,TGTGCCAGCAGCCATCTAGACAGCTCCAATTCACCCCTCCACTTT,CASSHLDSSNSPLHF
TRBJ2-7,-,TRBV20-1,TRBD2,14,TGCAGTGCTAGTGCCCGGACTAGCTTGCTCGAGCAGTACTTC,CSASARTSLLEQYF
TRBJ2-7,-,TRBV5-1,TRBD2,14,TGCGCCAGCAGCATTAGCGGGAGTAGCCACGAGCAGTACTTC,CASSISGSSHEQYF
TRBJ1-2,-,TRBV7-2,TRBD1,14,TGTGCCAGCAGCCACACCGGGACAGGGAGCGGCTACACCTTC,CASSHTGTGSGYTF